Below, one T cell receptor (beta chain) is given with its context. What antigen it recognizes has not been identified. No quality values exist for individual bases; no much larger clone is one base distant. The CDR3 covers 16 residues, taking in both the cysteine and the phenylalanine. Kept here is only the CDR3 DNA, which spans 48 bases and is read in frame from base 1. V lost 4 bases and J lost 0 bases, and the count of bases not matched to a germline gene is 3. The germline V gene (reference sequence) gives CDR1 as MNHNY and CDR2 as SVGAGI. The roughly 39 donors, aged about 6 to 100 years, were systemically healthy Caucasian individuals from Russia. Ten milliliters of peripheral blood were drawn from each donor into EDTA-treated Vacutainer tubes. PBMCs were isolated by Ficoll-Paque density-gradient centrifugation, with at least 6 million obtained per sample. Trizol reagent was used to extract total RNA from PBMCs, with at least 6 micrograms per sample. For every donor, an aliquot of PBMCs went through flow cytometry to measure the percentages of naive CD45RAhigh/CD27high T cells.

To prepare the library, 5' RACE was applied. The data were produced on an Illumina HiSeq 2500. A second PCR of about 7 to 12 cycles was performed with a sample-barcoded 5' primer and a J-beta primer mix. A unique molecular identifier was introduced onto each TCR beta cDNA molecule by a template-switch 5' adaptor carrying 12 random nucleotides. Each sample yielded at least 2.5 million CDR3-containing paired-end reads. All of the RNA was converted into first-strand cDNA using the Mint cDNA synthesis kit, with a TRBC-specific oligonucleotide serving as the primer. Following uracil-DNA glycosylase treatment, all cDNA underwent a first 18-cycle PCR with the universal primers M1SS and BC2_uni_R. In the original analysis: For normalization, 1 million high-quality reads were randomly selected from each sample, with every read carrying a distinct molecular identifier. Reads with shared molecular identifiers were discarded instead of being binned into consensus sequences. MiTCR, set to a Q25 quality threshold and the strictest error-elimination algorithm, was used for CDR3 identification, clonotype clustering and error correction. A nonparametric unseen species model using Euler transformation provided a lower-bound estimate of total TCR beta diversity. The raw public data were reprocessed by TCRdb itself: fastp quality trimming at Q25, MiXCR clonotype calling, in-frame beta chains only. Records with the same CDR3 protein are collapsed into one entry carrying the most frequent genes and DNA. Here the V and J calls rest on TCRdb's processing, not on the authors' analysis. The sample table shows more than 1 million distinct CDR3 sequences, and more than 35% are seen once. 18% of the sample is in the top ten clones.

These data originate in a study of blood T cells in healthy people across ages (dated by TCRdb to between 2014 and 2017). General notes on the study: Template switching captured roughly one uniquely barcoded TCR beta cDNA molecule per two T cells in model experiments. Two additional independent replicas of 1 million unique cDNA reads from the same blood draw were analyzed for two donors (one aged 18 to 30 and one aged 80 or older). The study measured age-related changes in TCR beta repertoire diversity using deep sequencing normalized with unique cDNA molecular identifiers. Four age groups were formed from the donors: young (average approximately 15 years), middle-aged (approximately 40), aged (about 68) and long-lived (approximately 80). To avoid experimental bias, donors of different ages were distributed randomly across sequencing lanes. Summary of the overall study and its limitations: The CMV infection status of donors was not known, potentially confounding age-related changes in expanded clonotypes. Total diversity estimates from one million sequenced T cells were considered lower bounds and underestimates. A strong correlation was found between observed TCR beta diversity and the percentage of naive T cells measured by flow cytometry. Bulk unsorted PBMC profiling prevented conclusive comparison of naive and antigen-experienced compartments. The long-lived group showed more naive CD4+ T cells, fewer expanded clones and increased TCR diversity than the aged group, suggesting age selection. As age increased, observed TCR beta diversity per million T cells dropped in a roughly linear way, and a significant reduction was already evident by age around 41.

The rearranged chain carries TRBV6-6 and TRBJ1-2; 12 central nucleotides agree with TRBD1. The source material was blood. This receptor was taken from a woman aged 55-75 years in good health. The sequenced DNA is TGTGCCAGCAGTTCGGGACAGGGGGCACCTAACTATGGCTACACCTTC. Its amino acids are CASSSGQGAPNYGYTF.